This T cell receptor beta chain was identified during a study of T cell responses to AZD1222 COVID-19 vaccine. Some clones are missing from TCRdb's copy, which holds only in-frame ones; the method was immunoSEQ multiplex PCR. The sample records some 200,000 clones, just over 90% being singletons. Trimming removed 6 bases from V and 3 bases from J; junction bases left unmatched: 5. CDR1 SNHLY and CDR2 FYNNEI come from the germline V gene. The CDR3 extends over 15 amino acids. This TCR derives from an adult in good health. This chain joins TRBV2 and TRBJ1-3; 10 bases align to TRBD1. This specimen consisted of peripheral blood, obtained on day 0 of AZD1222 vaccination. Here the CDR3 DNA reads TGTGCCAGCAGAGACAGGGGGCGCTATGGAAACACCATATATTTT. It translates to CASRDRGRYGNTIYF.